Presented here are 29 T cell receptor beta chains from one specimen sequenced in a study of T cells in Graves' hyperthyroidism and ophthalmopathy. Template material for amplifying TCR beta CDR3 regions consisted of RNA transcripts. The TCR CDR3 first-round RT-PCR relied on the HTBI primer set. A single record per CDR3 protein comes from TCRdb applying MiXCR to the multiplex PCR reads. The table lists 700,000 to 850,000 distinct CDR3 sequences, approximately 40% of them singletons. The sample was blood. These receptors all stem from a middle-aged woman with Graves' hyperthyroidism.

The table lists this clonotype with many counts. The chain employs TRBV12-3 or TRBV12-4 and TRBJ1-5; the D gene is possibly TRBD1 (6 bases). The CDR3 runs 14 residues. The germline V and J ends were trimmed by 3 bases and 7 bases, with 13 bases remaining between them. CDR3 DNA sequence: TGTGCCAGCAGTTTGCTCGGGGGCGGCCAGCCCCAGCATTTT. Encoded protein: CASSLLGGGQPQHF.

This clonotype was detected only a few times. A read error may account for a junction end that differs from germline. V and J are TRBV7-9 and TRBJ1-4; D unresolved. The germline gives CDR1 SEHNR, CDR2 FQNEAQ (reference sequence). CDR3 length: 13 amino acids. Here the CDR3 reads CASSRALGEKLFF. The CDR3 DNA follows: TGCGCCAGCAGCCGGGCTCTGGGGGAAAAACTGTTTTTT.

As to this clonotype: Lacking the conserved final phenylalanine or tryptophan, this CDR3 likely reflects a read error. No DNA is shown, since the ends of the CDR3 on it are uncertain; the CDR3 is the one TCRdb lists. The chain joins TRBV15 to TRBJ1-2; TRBD1 was called by the table and not checked on the DNA. The CDR3 extends over 12 residues, inclusive of both ends. Germline CDR1 and CDR2: LNHNV and YYDKDF (reference sequence). This CDR3 reads CATSRLGRVLAY.

Of note for this clonotype: Being one base from a much bigger clone, this may be a read error. The chain links TRBV13 to TRBJ1-1; unclear D gene. The CDR3 is made up of 14 amino acids. V lost 0 bases, J lost 4 bases, and 9 bases lay in between. CDR1 PRHDT and CDR2 FYEKMQ come from the germline V gene (reference sequence). Written as DNA, the CDR3 is TGTGCCAGCAGCTTAGGGAGGCAAGGCACTGAAGCTTTCTTT. Amino acids: CASSLGRQGTEAFF.

Many counts were recorded for this clonotype. The chain couples TRBV19 to TRBJ1-5; tentative D call: TRBD1 (5 bases). This CDR3 has 14 amino acids. Germline assignment: CDR1 LNHDA and CDR2 SQIVND (reference sequence). V was trimmed by 1 base and J by 3 bases, leaving 7 bases between them. CDR3 coding DNA: TGTGCCAGTAGTATAGCGGGGGACAATCAGCCCCAGCATTTT. Protein product: CASSIAGDNQPQHF.

This sequence joins TRBV9 and TRBJ2-2; no definite D call. The CDR3 length is 16 residues. Germline V lookup: CDR1 SGDLS, CDR2 YYNGEE. Trimming stripped 4 bases from V and 6 bases from J, with 19 bases between. The CDR3 DNA sequence: TGTGCCAGCAGCCTCGTTGTTTCCATTGGGTCCGGGGAGCTGTTTTTT. Translating it yields CASSLVVSIGSGELFF.

This rearrangement joins TRBV12-3 or TRBV12-4 to TRBJ1-5; possibly TRBD1 for D (6 bases). The CDR3 runs to 15 residues. V was cut by 0 bases and J by 4 bases, with 10 bases left in between. This CDR3 reads CASSLAPGQNQPQHF. The DNA of the CDR3 is TGTGCCAGCAGTTTAGCGCCGGGACAAAATCAGCCCCAGCATTTT.

This clonotype was recorded a few times. This chain uses TRBV4-1 with TRBJ2-5; D ambiguous. The CDR3 loop spans 13 amino acids. From germline, CDR1 is MGHRA and CDR2 YSYEKL. The V and J ends lost 1 base and 7 bases respectively, with 10 bases between them. CDR3 nucleotides: TGCGCCAGCAGCCAAGTTCGGATGAGGACCCAGTACTTC. Translating gives CASSQVRMRTQYF.

The chain couples TRBV19 to TRBJ1-1; tentatively, D is TRBD1 (6 bases). V was shortened by 7 bases and J by 0 bases, with 15 bases between the two germline ends. The CDR3 is 15 amino acids. Germline values: CDR1 LNHDA, CDR2 SQIVND (reference sequence). Written as DNA, the CDR3 is TGTGCCAGTACGGGGGCATTCTTGTTGAACACTGAAGCTTTCTTT. Encoded protein: CASTGAFLLNTEAFF.

The rearrangement uses TRBV12-3 or TRBV12-4 and TRBJ2-2; maybe TRBD2 (7 bases). Trimming stripped 7 bases from V and 3 bases from J, with 21 bases between. The CDR3 is 17 amino acids. CDR3 nucleotides: TGTGCCAGCACCCCAAACCGGGGGGCGAGGGACACCGGGGAGCTGTTTTTT. This sequence encodes CASTPNRGARDTGELFF.

This clonotype has a handful of counts. The rearrangement joins TRBV9 to TRBJ2-7, with D possibly matching TRBD1 (5 bases). Germline V gene data show CDR1 as SGDLS and CDR2 as YYNGEE. The CDR3 has 15 amino acids. With 3 bases removed from V and 2 bases from J, the gap between germline ends came to 15 bases. Here the CDR3 reads CASSALGQGTYEQYF. The CDR3, as DNA: TGTGCCAGCAGCGCTTTAGGTCAGGGCACCTACGAGCAGTACTTC. The complete variable domain, with remaining parts taken from reference TRBV9 and TRBJ2-7, reads DSGVTQTPKHLITATGQRVTLRCSPRSGDLSVYWYQQSLDQGLQFLIQYYNGEERAKGNILERFSAQQFPDLHSELNLSSLELGDSALYFCASSALGQGTYEQYFGPGTRLTVT.

Comment on this clonotype: This may be a read error: a much more frequent sequence differs by one nucleotide. Without the conserved terminal phenylalanine or tryptophan, this CDR3 likely stems from a read error. This rearrangement joins TRBV7-9 to TRBJ1-6; no reliable D call. Germline-derived CDR1 and CDR2 are SEHNR and FQNEAQ (reference sequence). V lost 1 base, J lost 7 bases, and 8 bases lay in between. The CDR3 has 14 residues. The CDR3 sequence: CASSLVISNSPLHL. Here the CDR3 DNA reads TGTGCCAGCAGCTTAGTTATCTCAAATTCACCCCTCCACTTG.

V gene TRBV12-3 or TRBV12-4 combines with J gene TRBJ1-4; no firm D call. Trimming left V 8 bases short and J 1 base short, with 14 bases between. The CDR3 extends over 15 amino acids. The CDR3 protein is CASSNSDRTNEKLFF. CDR3 in DNA: TGTGCCAGCTCTAACAGCGACCGAACTAATGAAAAACTGTTTTTT.

The chain links TRBV11-1 to TRBJ2-2; TRBD1 might be the D (7 bases). V was cut by 5 bases and J by 3 bases, with 13 bases left in between. The length of the CDR3 is 15 residues. Germline lookup yields CDR1 SGHAT and CDR2 FQDESV (reference sequence). CDR3 protein: CASSPGGWHTGELFF. CDR3 in DNA: TGTGCCAGCAGCCCAGGGGGGTGGCACACCGGGGAGCTGTTTTTT.

There are many counts of this clonotype. V is TRBV24-1 and J is TRBJ1-2; D not certain. V was shortened by 5 bases and J by 2 bases, with 11 bases between the two germline ends. The CDR3 sequence is 14 residues long. Looked up from germline, CDR1 is KGHDR and CDR2 is SFDVKD. In nucleotides, the CDR3 is TGTGCCACCAGTGTGGCCAGGCGGAACTATGGCTACACCTTC. This encodes CATSVARRNYGYTF.

This clonotype was seen a handful of times. The gene calls are TRBV6-5 and TRBJ2-7; 8 nucleotides align to TRBD2. CDR1 is MNHEY, CDR2 SVGAGI, per germline. V was pared by 4 bases and J by 12 bases, with 11 bases of the junction left unmatched. The CDR3 covers 13 residues. This CDR3 reads CASSLGANREGYF. The CDR3 coding sequence is TGTGCCAGCAGTTTAGGGGCCAACCGGGAGGGGTACTTC.

Remarks on this clonotype: This may come from a read error, since a much larger clone is one base off. The rearrangement joins TRBV10-3 to TRBJ1-1, with 9 bases lining up with TRBD1. The CDR3 totals 16 residues. CDR1 and CDR2 (germline): ENHRY, SYGVKD. CDR3 region: CAVSEVTGQGNAEAFF. The CDR3 DNA sequence: TGTGCCGTCAGTGAGGTAACCGGACAGGGGAACGCTGAAGCTTTCTTT.

The rearrangement links TRBV7-2 to TRBJ2-3; 10 bases fit TRBD2. The J segment lost 4 bases and the V segment lost 5 bases, leaving 9 bases of the junction unmatched. The CDR3 spans 16 residues. The germline V gene has CDR1 SGHTA and CDR2 FQGNSA. CDR3 sequence reads: CASSKLRTSGADTQYF. The CDR3 DNA is TGTGCCAGCAGCAAACTCAGGACTAGCGGAGCAGATACGCAGTATTTT. Based on the CDR3 plus reference TRBV7-2 and TRBJ2-3, the full variable domain is GAGVSQSPSNKVTEKGKDVELRCDPISGHTALYWYRQSLGQGLEFLIYFQGNSAPDKSGLPSDRFSAERTGGSVSTLTIQRTQQEDSAVYLCASSKLRTSGADTQYFGPGTRLTVL.

This clonotype occurred many times. This chain connects TRBV10-3 to TRBJ1-1; D is possibly TRBD1 (6 bases). Deletions cut 6 bases from V and 3 bases from J, with 14 bases between. Germline loops: CDR1 ENHRY, CDR2 SYGVKD. This CDR3 comprises 14 residues. The chain's CDR3 is CAISPGGTYTEAFF. CDR3 DNA: TGTGCCATCAGCCCCGGGGGCACCTACACTGAAGCTTTCTTT.

This chain connects TRBV10-3 to TRBJ2-2, with D possibly being TRBD1 (6 bases). Germline CDR1 reads ENHRY; CDR2 reads SYGVKD. CDR3 length equals 14 residues. V was clipped by 7 bases and J by 8 bases, with 17 bases between them. CDR3 nucleotides: TGTGCCATCAATAGGGACCGACAGGCGGGGGAGCTGTTTTTT. Translated, it gives CAINRDRQAGELFF.

Notes on this clonotype: Since the CDR3 does not end with the conserved phenylalanine or tryptophan, this likely comes from a read error. Because the CDR3's place on the DNA is in doubt, the DNA is left out and the CDR3 is given as listed by TCRdb. The chain links TRBV15 to TRBJ1-4; TRBD1 reflects the table's D call only, with no check against the DNA. Germline V gene data show CDR1 as LNHNV and CDR2 as YYDKDF (reference sequence). The CDR3 comprises 12 residues, both ends counted. CDR3 in amino acids: CAIGTGKPSLAL.

This clonotype was detected many times. The chain links TRBV10-3 to TRBJ1-5; D is undetermined. Germline V gives CDR1 ENHRY, CDR2 SYGVKD. V shed 7 bases and J shed 4 bases, with 11 bases lying between them. The CDR3 is made up of 13 amino acids. In nucleotides, the CDR3 is TGTGCCATCAACCCGGACCTTAATCAGCCCCAGCATTTT. Protein sequence: CAINPDLNQPQHF.

The sample holds many counts of this clonotype. The V and J genes are TRBV9 and TRBJ2-5; weak D call: TRBD2 (6 bases). V was pared by 2 bases and J by 4 bases, with 12 bases between. Per the germline V gene, CDR1 is SGDLS and CDR2 is YYNGEE. CDR3 size: 14 residues. CDR3: CASSVRDFRETQYF. The CDR3 bases are TGTGCCAGCAGCGTTCGGGACTTCAGAGAGACCCAGTACTTC.

V and J are TRBV5-1 and TRBJ2-5, with 8 positions matching TRBD2. This CDR3 has 16 residues. The V and J ends lost 4 bases and 5 bases, in that order; junction bases with no gene match: 13. Germline lookup yields CDR1 SGHRS and CDR2 YFSETQ. CDR3 residues: CASSRGLAGGGETQYF. CDR3 DNA sequence: TGCGCCAGCAGCCGGGGACTGGCGGGAGGCGGGGAGACCCAGTACTTC.

Note on this clonotype: A much larger clone lies one base from this, so it may be a read error. V usage is TRBV11-2 and J usage is TRBJ1-2; 9 bases are shared with TRBD1. The CDR3 sequence is 16 residues long. Germline loops: CDR1 SGHAT, CDR2 FQNNGV. V lost 5 bases and J lost 3; bases outside the gene matches: 10. CDR3 sequence reads: CASSQVGTGTDYGYTF. In nucleotides, the CDR3 is TGTGCCAGCAGCCAAGTTGGGACAGGGACGGACTATGGCTACACCTTC.

This clonotype occurred a few times. V and J are TRBV3-1 and TRBJ1-1; weak D call: TRBD1 (6 bases). Trimming stripped 3 bases from V and 1 base from J, with 9 bases between. Germline V gives CDR1 LGHDT, CDR2 YNNKEL (reference sequence). This CDR3 contains 14 residues. The CDR3 DNA is TGTGCCAGCAGCCAGGAGGACAGGAACACTGAAGCTTTCTTT. It encodes CASSQEDRNTEAFF.

The chain combines TRBV25-1 with TRBJ1-1; 7 bases agree with TRBD1. Germline V gene lookup returns CDR1 MGHDK and CDR2 SYGVNS. The trim removed 4 bases at V and 3 bases at J, leaving 14 bases unmatched. The CDR3 length is 17 residues. CDR3 nucleotide sequence: TGTGCCAGCAGTGCTAGAGATTACACAGGGGCGGACACTGAAGCTTTCTTT. Residues: CASSARDYTGADTEAFF.

The chain joins TRBV5-6 to TRBJ2-7; TRBD1 agrees at 9 bases. The length of the CDR3 is 15 residues. Per the germline V gene, CDR1 is SGHDT and CDR2 is YYEEEE. V shed 4 bases and J 6 bases; nucleotides not matched to a gene: 11. This CDR3 is CASSGTGTGLGEQYF. CDR3 nucleotides: TGTGCCAGCAGCGGTACCGGGACAGGGTTGGGCGAGCAGTACTTC.

This clonotype was observed many times. The chain has TRBV10-1 and TRBJ2-7; unclear D gene. Germline V gives CDR1 WNHNN, CDR2 SYGVQD (reference sequence). CDR3 length: 15 residues. The ends were cut back, 2 bases at V and 2 bases at J, with 13 bases in the middle. The CDR3 sequence: CASSEEVDPTYEQYF. CDR3 nucleotide sequence: TGCGCCAGCAGTGAGGAAGTGGACCCAACCTACGAGCAGTACTTC.